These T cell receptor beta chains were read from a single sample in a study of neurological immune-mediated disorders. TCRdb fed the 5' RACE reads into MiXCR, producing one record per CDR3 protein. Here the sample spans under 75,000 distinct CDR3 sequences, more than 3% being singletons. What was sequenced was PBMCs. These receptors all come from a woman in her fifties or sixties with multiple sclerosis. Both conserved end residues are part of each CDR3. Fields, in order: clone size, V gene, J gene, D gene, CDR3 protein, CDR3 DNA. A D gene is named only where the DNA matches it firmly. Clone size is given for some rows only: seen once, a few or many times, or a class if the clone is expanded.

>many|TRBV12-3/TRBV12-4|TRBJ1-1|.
CASIRGRAEAFF
TGTGCCAGCATTCGGGGACGGGCTGAAGCTTTCTTT
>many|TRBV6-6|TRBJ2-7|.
CASSSPGVEQYF
TGTGCCAGCAGTTCACCGGGGGTCGAGCAGTACTTC
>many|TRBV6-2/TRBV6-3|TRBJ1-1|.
CASSYGLPRAFF
TGTGCCAGCAGTTACGGACTCCCCCGAGCTTTCTTT
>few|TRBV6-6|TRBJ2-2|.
CASSNLLGAGELFF
TGTGCCAGCAGCAACCTCCTGGGGGCCGGGGAGCTGTTTTTT
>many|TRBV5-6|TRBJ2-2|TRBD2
CASLPGGTGELFF
TGTGCCAGCTTACCGGGAGGGACGGGGGAGCTGTTTTTT
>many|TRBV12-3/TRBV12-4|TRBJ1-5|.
CASSPWMGAAIQPQHF
TGTGCCAGCAGTCCGTGGATGGGGGCTGCGATTCAGCCCCAGCATTTT
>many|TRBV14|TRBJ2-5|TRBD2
CASSQDRVAGGYQETQYF
TGTGCCAGCAGCCAAGATCGTGTAGCGGGAGGGTACCAAGAGACCCAGTACTTC
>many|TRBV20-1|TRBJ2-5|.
CSARRAFVSAQYF
TGCAGTGCTAGGCGGGCGTTCGTCTCGGCCCAGTACTTC
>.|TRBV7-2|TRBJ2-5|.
CASSRQVQETQYF
TGTGCCAGCAGTCGACAGGTGCAAGAGACCCAGTACTTC
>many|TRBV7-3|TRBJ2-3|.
CASSLSWATDTQYF
TGTGCCAGCAGCTTGTCTTGGGCCACAGATACGCAGTATTTT
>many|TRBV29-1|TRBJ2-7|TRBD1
CSVPGQGSYEQYF
TGCAGCGTACCGGGACAGGGGTCCTACGAGCAGTACTTC
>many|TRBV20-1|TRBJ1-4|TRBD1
CSAQQGPNEKLFF
TGCAGTGCGCAACAGGGGCCGAATGAAAAACTGTTTTTT
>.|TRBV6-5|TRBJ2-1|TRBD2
CASSSQSGRGGNEQFF
TGTGCCAGCAGTTCTCAAAGCGGGAGGGGGGGCAATGAGCAGTTCTTC
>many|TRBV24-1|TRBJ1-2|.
CATSDSGVYGYTF
TGTGCCACCAGTGATTCAGGGGTCTATGGCTACACCTTC
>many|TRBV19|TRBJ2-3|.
CASSMVRTDTQYF
TGTGCCAGTAGTATGGTTCGCACAGATACGCAGTATTTT
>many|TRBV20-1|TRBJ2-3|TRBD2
CSAHLAGGRDTQYF
TGCAGTGCTCACCTAGCGGGGGGCCGGGATACGCAGTATTTT
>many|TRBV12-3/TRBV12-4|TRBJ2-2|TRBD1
CASRAGTANTGELFF
TGTGCCAGCAGGGCCGGGACAGCGAACACCGGGGAGCTGTTTTTT
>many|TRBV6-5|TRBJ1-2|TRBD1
CASSVTGGGYTF
TGTGCCAGCAGCGTTACAGGGGGGGGCTACACCTTC
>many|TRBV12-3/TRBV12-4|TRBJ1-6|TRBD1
CASARGPGGIGDYNSPLHF
TGTGCCAGCGCCCGCGGTCCAGGGGGCATCGGGGATTATAATTCACCCCTCCACTTT
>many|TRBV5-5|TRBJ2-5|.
CASSWGGRETQYF
TGTGCCAGCAGCTGGGGAGGAAGGGAGACCCAGTACTTC
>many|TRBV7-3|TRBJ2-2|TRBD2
CASSLTAGAGELFF
TGTGCCAGCAGCTTAACGGCGGGGGCCGGGGAGCTGTTTTTT
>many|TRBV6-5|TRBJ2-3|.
CASSYSLGTDTQYF
TGTGCCAGCAGTTACTCGTTGGGCACAGATACGCAGTATTTT
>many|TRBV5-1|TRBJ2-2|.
CASNDGDTGELFF
TGCGCCAGCAATGACGGAGACACCGGGGAGCTGTTTTTT
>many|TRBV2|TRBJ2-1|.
CASRRLSSYNEQFF
TGTGCCAGCAGACGACTGAGCTCCTACAATGAGCAGTTCTTC
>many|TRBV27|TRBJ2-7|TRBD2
CASSSGLALYEQYF
TGTGCCAGCAGTTCTGGACTAGCACTATACGAGCAGTACTTC
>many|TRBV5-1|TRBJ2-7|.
CASSFTGLPYEQYF
TGCGCCAGCAGCTTTACGGGACTTCCCTACGAGCAGTACTTC
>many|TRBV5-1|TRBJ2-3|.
CASKAGSTDTQYF
TGCGCCAGCAAGGCAGGGAGCACAGATACGCAGTATTTT
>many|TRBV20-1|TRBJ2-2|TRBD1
CSARQGANTGELFF
TGCAGTGCTAGGCAGGGGGCGAACACCGGGGAGCTGTTTTTT
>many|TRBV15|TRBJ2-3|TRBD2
CATSRDQKRDLASTDTQYF
TGTGCCACCAGCAGAGACCAAAAGCGGGATCTGGCTAGCACAGATACGCAGTATTTT